The 14 T cell receptor beta chains below were found in one sample sequenced in a study of T-cell reconstitution after alpha-beta-depleted transplantation in children. Preparing the TCRbeta library involved the use of unique molecular identifiers. MiXCR was run by TCRdb on the PCR reads, yielding one entry per CDR3 protein. The data hold fewer than 550,000 distinct CDR3 sequences, with approximately 10% observed a single time. Source: PBMCs, mostly from graft donor cells, taken 180 days after TCRalphabeta/CD19-depleted stem cell transplant. The source is a female patient between 2 and 15 years old who had a stem cell transplant for aplastic anemia, so the T cells may come from the graft donor.

This chain links TRBV7-3 with TRBJ1-6, with a weak D call TRBD1 (6 bases). V lost 2 bases and J lost 1, with 9 bases in between. This CDR3 has 16 amino acids. Germline CDR1 and CDR2: SGHTA and FQGTGA. The CDR3, as DNA: TGTGCCAGCAGCTTACAAGGGGGATCCTATAATTCACCCCTCCACTTT. It yields the protein CASSLQGGSYNSPLHF.

This clonotype was found a few times. CDR3 DNA sequence: TGTGCCAGCACCCAGGACTGTACCTACGAGCAGTACGTC. Protein: CASTQDCTYEQYV. The chain has TRBV6-1 and TRBJ2-7, with a tentative D call TRBD2 (5 bases). From germline, CDR1 is MNHNS and CDR2 SASEGT. V lost 7 bases and J lost 2, with 12 bases in between. This CDR3 comprises 13 residues.

The genes are TRBV12-3 or TRBV12-4 and TRBJ1-4, with D hard to call. The CDR3 covers 15 residues. V lost 9 bases, J lost 3 bases, and 17 bases lay in between. Here the CDR3 reads CASCGIVLPNEKLFF. CDR3 DNA sequence: TGTGCCAGTTGCGGGATCGTTTTGCCTAATGAAAAACTGTTTTTT.

There are a few counts of this clonotype. The V gene is TRBV12-3 or TRBV12-4, the J gene TRBJ1-1; TRBD1 matches 8 bases. J gave up 4 bases and V 5 bases, and 9 bases lay outside the gene matches. The CDR3 covers 15 residues. As DNA, the CDR3 is TGTGCCAGCAGTCCCCTTGGGGACAGGACCACTGAAGCTTTCTTT. Translated, it gives CASSPLGDRTTEAFF.

The chain links TRBV12-3 or TRBV12-4 to TRBJ2-5; TRBD1 matches 8 bases. The CDR3 totals 14 residues. J gave up 5 bases and V 4 bases, and 6 bases lay outside the gene matches. The CDR3: CASSSRGQGETQYF. CDR3 in DNA: TGTGCCAGCAGTTCCAGGGGGCAGGGGGAGACCCAGTACTTC.

The chain has TRBV29-1 and TRBJ2-1, with no clear D. The germline V gene encodes CDR1 SQVTM and CDR2 ANQGSEA. This CDR3 has 11 amino acids. The V end lost 5 bases, the J end lost 2 bases, and 4 bases lay between the germline ends. The CDR3: CSVRPYNEQFF. For the CDR3, the DNA is TGCAGCGTTAGACCCTACAATGAGCAGTTCTTC.

This clonotype has just a few counts. CDR3 coding DNA: TGTGCCAGCAGCTTGGGACTCCACTACGAGCAGTACGTC. It is translated as CASSLGLHYEQYV. The chain links TRBV11-2 to TRBJ2-7; TRBD2 is a possible D gene (6 bases). The germline V and J ends were trimmed by 3 bases and 3 bases, with 9 bases remaining between them. Germline V gene data show CDR1 as SGHAT and CDR2 as FQNNGV. This CDR3 contains 13 residues.

This chain uses TRBV23-1 with TRBJ2-5; 7 bases are shared with TRBD2. TRBV23-1 is marked as an open reading frame, function uncertain. The CDR3 has 19 residues. J was trimmed by 1 base and V by 0 bases; bases with no gene match: 14. The CDR3 spells CASSQSGGPAGFIQETQYF. The CDR3 DNA reads TGCGCCAGCAGTCAATCGGGGGGACCAGCGGGATTCATCCAAGAGACCCAGTACTTC.

The chain is built from TRBV10-3 and TRBJ1-1; no firm D call. The ends were cut back, 4 bases at V and 4 bases at J, with 7 bases in the middle. Germline assignment: CDR1 ENHRY and CDR2 SYGVKD. There are 12 residues in the CDR3. CDR3 protein: CAISGEVTEAFF. The CDR3 DNA reads as TGTGCCATCAGTGGGGAGGTCACTGAAGCTTTCTTT.

Remarks on this clonotype: Germline is not matched at one junction end, which may reflect a read error. The chain employs TRBV12-3 or TRBV12-4 and TRBJ1-5, with 8 bases that match TRBD1. The CDR3 contains 11 residues. The CDR3 loop is CACSFRGPQHF. Written as DNA, the CDR3 is TGTGCCTGCAGTTTCAGGGGGCCCCAGCATTTC.

This clonotype showed up just a few times. J is TRBJ2-2 and V is TRBV24-1, with D uncertain. The CDR3 totals 13 residues. The germline CDR1 and CDR2 sequences are KGHDR and SFDVKD. Trimming pared 6 bases from V and 4 bases from J, leaving 8 bases between. CDR3 nucleotide sequence: TGTGCCACCAGTAGCGTCTTCACCGGGGAGCTGTTTTTT. It is translated as CATSSVFTGELFF.

With regard to this clonotype: This may arise from a read error, as a much more abundant clone is one base away. The V call is TRBV28, the J call TRBJ1-5; the D gene is possibly TRBD1 (6 bases). The CDR3 loop spans 16 amino acids. CDR1 is MDHEN, CDR2 SYDVKM, per germline. The CDR3 is CAGSLQGFRTDQPQHF. CDR3 nucleotides: TGTGCCGGCAGTTTACAGGGTTTCCGGACGGATCAGCCCCAGCATTTT.

The gene calls are TRBV20-1 and TRBJ2-1; 7 nucleotides match TRBD2. V shed 3 bases, J shed 5 bases, and the junction held 10 bases outside the gene matches. This CDR3 has 15 amino acids. Germline lookup yields CDR1 DFQATT and CDR2 SNEGSKA (reference sequence). DNA of the CDR3: TGCAGTGCTAGCTGGCGACTAGCTGGTAACAATGAGCAGTTCTTC. This gives the protein CSASWRLAGNNEQFF.

The chain is built from TRBV6-2 or TRBV6-3 and TRBJ2-7; tentatively, D is TRBD1 or TRBD2 (5 bases each). Germline V CDR1 and CDR2: MNHEY, SVGEGT. V dropped 0 bases and J dropped 2 bases, with 17 bases sitting between them. This CDR3 has 17 amino acids. The CDR3 region is CASSYSKSGPGPYEQYV. The CDR3 DNA follows: TGTGCCAGCAGTTACTCGAAGTCGGGACCTGGGCCCTACGAGCAGTACGTC.